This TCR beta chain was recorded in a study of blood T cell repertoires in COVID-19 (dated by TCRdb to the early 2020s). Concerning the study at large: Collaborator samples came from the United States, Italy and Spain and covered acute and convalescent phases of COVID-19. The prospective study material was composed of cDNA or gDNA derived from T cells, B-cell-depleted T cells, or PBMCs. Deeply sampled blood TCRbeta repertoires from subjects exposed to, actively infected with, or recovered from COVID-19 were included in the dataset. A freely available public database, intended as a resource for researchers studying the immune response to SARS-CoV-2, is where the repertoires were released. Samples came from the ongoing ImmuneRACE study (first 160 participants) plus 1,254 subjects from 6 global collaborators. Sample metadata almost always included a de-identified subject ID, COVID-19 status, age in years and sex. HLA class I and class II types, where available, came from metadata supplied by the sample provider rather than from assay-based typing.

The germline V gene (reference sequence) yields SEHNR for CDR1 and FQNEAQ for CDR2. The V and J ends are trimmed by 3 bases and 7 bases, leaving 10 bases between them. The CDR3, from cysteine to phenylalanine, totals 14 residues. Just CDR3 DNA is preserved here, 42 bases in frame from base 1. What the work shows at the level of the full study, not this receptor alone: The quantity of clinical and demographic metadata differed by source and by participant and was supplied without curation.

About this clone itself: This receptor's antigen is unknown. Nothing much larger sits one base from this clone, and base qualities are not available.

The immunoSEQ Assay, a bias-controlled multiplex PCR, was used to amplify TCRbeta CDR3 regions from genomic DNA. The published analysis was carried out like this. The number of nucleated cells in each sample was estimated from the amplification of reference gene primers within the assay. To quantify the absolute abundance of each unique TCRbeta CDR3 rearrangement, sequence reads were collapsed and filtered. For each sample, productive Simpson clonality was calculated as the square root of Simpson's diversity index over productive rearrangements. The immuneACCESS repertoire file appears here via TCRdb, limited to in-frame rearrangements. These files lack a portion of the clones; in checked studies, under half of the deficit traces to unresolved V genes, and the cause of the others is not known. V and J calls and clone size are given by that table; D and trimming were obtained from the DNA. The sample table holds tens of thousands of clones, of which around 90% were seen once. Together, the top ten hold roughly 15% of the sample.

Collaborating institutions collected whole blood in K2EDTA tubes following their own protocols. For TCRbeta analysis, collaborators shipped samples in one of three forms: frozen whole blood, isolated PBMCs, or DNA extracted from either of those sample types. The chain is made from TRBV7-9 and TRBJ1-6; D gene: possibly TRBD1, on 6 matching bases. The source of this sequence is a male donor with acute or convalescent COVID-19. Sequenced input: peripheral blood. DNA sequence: TGTGCCAGCAGCTTGGGGACAAGGAATTCACCCCTCCACTTT. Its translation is CASSLGTRNSPLHF.